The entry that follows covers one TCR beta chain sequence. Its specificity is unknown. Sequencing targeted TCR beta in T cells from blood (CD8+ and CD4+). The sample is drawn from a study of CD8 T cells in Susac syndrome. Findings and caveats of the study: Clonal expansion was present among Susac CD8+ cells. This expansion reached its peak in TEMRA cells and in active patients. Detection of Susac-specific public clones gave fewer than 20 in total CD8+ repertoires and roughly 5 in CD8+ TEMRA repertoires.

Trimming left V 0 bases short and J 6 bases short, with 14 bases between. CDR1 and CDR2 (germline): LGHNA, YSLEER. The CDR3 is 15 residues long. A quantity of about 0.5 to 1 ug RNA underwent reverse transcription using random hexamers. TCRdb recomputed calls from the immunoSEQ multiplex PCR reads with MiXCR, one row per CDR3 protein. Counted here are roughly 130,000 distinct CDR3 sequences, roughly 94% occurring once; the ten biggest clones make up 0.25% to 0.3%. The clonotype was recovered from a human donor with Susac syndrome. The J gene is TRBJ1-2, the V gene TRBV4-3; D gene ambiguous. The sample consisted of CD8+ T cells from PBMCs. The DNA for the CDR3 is TGCGCCAGCAGCCAAGATCGCCAAGGGCCCCATGGCTACACCTTC. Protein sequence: CASSQDRQGPHGYTF.